These 29 T cell receptor beta chains originate from one sample sequenced in a study of blood T cell repertoires in COVID-19. The repertoire was sequenced with immunoSEQ multiplex PCR; TCRdb's copy has only in-frame clones and lacks some. The sample lists around 450,000 clones; 70% to 90% were seen once. Sequencing used PBMCs or T cells enriched from blood (not recorded which). These receptors all come from a woman between 18 and 29 years old with acute COVID-19.

The chain uses TRBV11-2 and TRBJ1-6; no definite D call. The CDR3 covers 19 residues. V lost 2 bases, J lost 7 bases, and 24 bases lay in between. Germline V gene sequence: CDR1 SGHAT, CDR2 FQNNGV. CDR3 in amino acids: CASSLSVLSGREANSPLHF. DNA for the CDR3: TGTGCCAGCAGCTTATCGGTATTGAGCGGTAGGGAGGCAAATTCACCCCTCCACTTT. Complete variable domain (other parts from reference TRBV11-2 and TRBJ1-6): EAGVAQSPRYKIIEKRQSVAFWCNPISGHATLYWYQQILGQGPKLLIQFQNNGVVDDSQLPKDRFSAERLKGVDSTLKIQPAKLEDSAVYLCASSLSVLSGREANSPLHFGNGTRLTVT.

This chain links TRBV5-1 with TRBJ2-1, with 10 bases matching TRBD1. The germline V gene has CDR1 SGHRS and CDR2 YFSETQ. The junction had 5 bases not matched to a gene; V was cut back by 3 bases and J by 8 bases. This CDR3 is built from 14 residues. In nucleotides, the CDR3 is TGCGCCAGCAGCTCGGACAGGGGGGTCTATGAGCAGTTCTTC. Translation gives CASSSDRGVYEQFF.

V is TRBV7-9 and J is TRBJ2-6, with D possibly matching TRBD1 (6 bases). Between the trimmed V and J ends, which lost 6 bases and 0 bases, there was a span of 21 bases. The V gene's germline CDR1 is SEHNR and CDR2 FQNEAQ (reference sequence). This CDR3 region has 19 residues. CDR3 sequence: CASRQLTGLPYSGANVLTF. The CDR3 region has the DNA TGTGCCAGCAGACAGCTGACAGGTCTGCCCTACTCTGGGGCCAACGTCCTGACTTTC.

This clone appeared a few times. V is TRBV7-2 and J is TRBJ1-1, with a tentative D call TRBD1 (6 bases). Germline V CDR1 and CDR2: SGHTA, FQGNSA. V lost 6 bases, J lost 2 bases, and 16 bases lay in between. CDR3 length: 15 amino acids. The CDR3 coding sequence is TGTGCCAGCAGTCCTCCTTGGACAGTAAACACTGAAGCTTTCTTT. Translating gives CASSPPWTVNTEAFF.

The CDR3 nucleotides are TGTGCCAGCTCCGAAACAACGGGGAATTCACCCCTCCACTTT. Protein sequence: CASSETTGNSPLHF. The rearrangement links TRBV7-8 to TRBJ1-6, with D uncertain. The CDR3 consists of 14 residues. Trimming cost V 8 bases and J 7 bases, with 15 bases left between them. Germline lookup yields CDR1 SGHVS and CDR2 FQNEAQ.

The rearrangement joins TRBV15 to TRBJ1-5; 8 bases align to TRBD1. This CDR3 region has 15 residues. Germline lookup yields CDR1 LNHNV and CDR2 YYDKDF (reference sequence). J gave up 6 bases and V 7 bases, and 11 bases lay outside the gene matches. In DNA form, the CDR3 reads TGTGCCACCACCCGGGACAGGTTGCTAGGTCAGCCCCAGCATTTT. Its protein is CATTRDRLLGQPQHF.

V is TRBV12-3 or TRBV12-4 and J is TRBJ1-1; D gene unclear. The CDR3 is made up of 11 amino acids. V gave up 7 bases and J gave up 11 bases, with 14 bases separating them. The CDR3 sequence is CASNPGFMAFF. CDR3 DNA: TGTGCCAGCAATCCGGGGTTTATGGCTTTCTTT.

The V gene is TRBV15, the J gene TRBJ1-5; D gene unclear. Between the trimmed V and J ends, which lost 0 bases and 2 bases, there was a span of 8 bases. This CDR3 comprises 15 residues. The V gene's germline CDR1 is LNHNV and CDR2 YYDKDF (reference sequence). CDR3 bases: TGTGCCACCAGCAGAGACAGGCTGGGCAATCAGCCCCAGCATTTT. It yields the protein CATSRDRLGNQPQHF.

The chain links TRBV12-3 or TRBV12-4 to TRBJ2-3; D not resolved. The CDR3 consists of 12 residues. The V and J ends lost 4 bases and 6 bases respectively, with 8 bases between them. DNA of the CDR3: TGTGCCAGCAGTTCCCCCTCGGATACGCAGTATTTT. Translating it yields CASSSPSDTQYF.

The V call is TRBV13, the J call TRBJ2-3, with 7 positions matching TRBD2. The CDR3 loop spans 14 amino acids. Germline V gene lookup returns CDR1 PRHDT and CDR2 FYEKMQ (reference sequence). J gave up 4 bases and V 8 bases, and 9 bases lay outside the gene matches. CDR3 protein: CASGAGETPDTQYF. The CDR3 nucleotides read TGTGCCAGCGGGGCGGGAGAGACTCCAGATACGCAGTATTTT. Full variable domain (outside the CDR3, taken from reference TRBV13 and TRBJ2-3): AAGVIQSPRHLIKEKRETATLKCYPIPRHDTVYWYQQGPGQDPQFLISFYEKMQSDKGSIPDRFSAQQFSDYHSELNMSSLELGDSALYFCASGAGETPDTQYFGPGTRLTVL.

V and J are TRBV7-3 and TRBJ1-1; D may be TRBD1 (5 bases). Germline lookup yields CDR1 SGHTA and CDR2 FQGTGA. The CDR3 runs to 14 residues. Trimming cost V 3 bases and J 3 bases, with 11 bases left between them. CDR3 nucleotides: TGTGCCAGCAGCTTGAACGGGGGTTACACTGAAGCTTTCTTT. This translates into CASSLNGGYTEAFF.

CDR3 nucleotides: TGCGCCAGCAGCCAAGAAGGGGGACTAGCGTCCGGGGAGCTGTTTTTT. Protein: CASSQEGGLASGELFF. V and J are TRBV4-3 and TRBJ2-2, with 10 bases matching TRBD2. In germline, CDR1 is LGHNA, CDR2 YSLEER. The junction had 4 bases not matched to a gene; V was cut back by 0 bases and J by 6 bases. CDR3 length equals 16 residues.

This chain joins TRBV6-1 and TRBJ1-1; a possible D gene is TRBD1 (6 bases). The CDR3 is made up of 14 amino acids. The germline gives CDR1 MNHNS, CDR2 SASEGT. V gave up 3 bases and J gave up 1 base, with 9 bases separating them. CDR3 in amino acids: CASSDQTGNTEAFF. The CDR3 DNA sequence: TGTGCCAGCAGTGATCAGACAGGGAACACTGAAGCTTTCTTT.

The chain couples TRBV7-8 to TRBJ2-7; possible D gene TRBD1, 8 bases. Germline loops: CDR1 SGHVS, CDR2 FQNEAQ. Trimming shortened V by 2 bases and J by 2 bases, and 13 bases separated the two germline ends. CDR3 length equals 15 residues. The CDR3 here is CASSLTGGVTYEQYF. The CDR3 DNA reads as TGTGCCAGCAGCTTAACAGGGGGGGTAACCTACGAGCAGTACTTC.

The chain joins TRBV20-1 to TRBJ1-2; D is uncertain. CDR1 is DFQATT and CDR2 is SNEGSKA in the germline V gene (reference sequence). Trimming took 0 bases from V and 7 from J, leaving 6 bases between them. The CDR3 consists of 11 residues. DNA for the CDR3: TGCAGTGCTAGAGATGTCAGTGGCTACACCTTC. Protein product: CSARDVSGYTF.

This chain connects TRBV7-4 to TRBJ2-1; D gene unclear. Deletions cut 5 bases from V and 3 bases from J, with 14 bases between. The germline V gene encodes CDR1 SGHVT and CDR2 SQSDAQ. This CDR3 is built from 15 residues. The CDR3 is CASSGNSRLYNEQFF. The CDR3, as DNA: TGTGCCAGCAGCGGCAACAGCCGTCTCTACAATGAGCAGTTCTTC.

The chain carries TRBV7-9 and TRBJ1-2; 11 bases agree with TRBD1. The CDR3 has 14 amino acids. J was trimmed by 3 bases and V by 5 bases; bases with no gene match: 2. The germline V gene has CDR1 SEHNR and CDR2 FQNEAQ (reference sequence). CDR3 DNA: TGTGCCAGCAGCCCGGGACAGGGGGACTATGGCTACACCTTC. It yields the protein CASSPGQGDYGYTF.

The J gene is TRBJ2-7, the V gene TRBV2; 12 bases fit TRBD2. The junction had 10 bases not matched to a gene; V was cut back by 1 base and J by 0 bases. Looked up from germline, CDR1 is SNHLY and CDR2 is FYNNEI. The CDR3 is made up of 19 amino acids. The CDR3: CASSEELAGGLKSSYEQYF. For the CDR3, the DNA is TGTGCCAGCAGTGAAGAACTAGCGGGGGGCCTCAAGAGCTCCTACGAGCAGTACTTC.

As DNA, the CDR3 is TGTGCCTGGAGTTTTACAGACACAGATACGCAGTATTTT. As protein: CAWSFTDTDTQYF. This sequence joins TRBV30 and TRBJ2-3; D gene unclear. Trimming removed 2 bases from V and 2 bases from J, with 8 bases in between. Germline loops: CDR1 GTSNPN, CDR2 SVGIG (reference sequence). This CDR3 is built from 13 residues.

The V gene is TRBV6-1, the J gene TRBJ2-2; the D gene is possibly TRBD1 (5 bases). The CDR3 contains 16 residues. The germline gives CDR1 MNHNS, CDR2 SASEGT. V was clipped by 3 bases and J by 0 bases, with 11 bases between them. The CDR3 spells CASSEDTRPNTGELFF. The DNA for the CDR3 is TGTGCCAGCAGTGAGGACACACGTCCGAACACCGGGGAGCTGTTTTTT.

This chain joins TRBV7-6 and TRBJ1-4, with D hard to call. The CDR3 extends over 15 amino acids. The germline V and J ends were trimmed by 4 bases and 6 bases, with 15 bases remaining between them. Germline CDR1 is SGHVS and CDR2 is FNYEAQ. The CDR3 loop reads CASSSRRPGYEKLFF. The DNA of the CDR3 is TGTGCCAGCAGCTCGAGGCGGCCTGGGTATGAAAAACTGTTTTTT.

This chain connects TRBV5-1 to TRBJ1-2, with 12 bases matching TRBD1. This CDR3 has 16 residues. The germline V gene encodes CDR1 SGHRS and CDR2 YFSETQ. With V trimmed by 3 bases and J by 0 bases, 3 bases remained unmatched. The CDR3 sequence: CASSSGTGGPNYGYTF. The CDR3 DNA sequence: TGCGCCAGCAGCTCGGGGACAGGGGGCCCTAACTATGGCTACACCTTC.

The J gene is TRBJ2-1, the V gene TRBV9; D may be TRBD2 (6 bases). This CDR3 contains 15 residues. Trimming took off 5 bases at V and 8 bases at J, with 20 bases between the two ends. CDR1 SGDLS and CDR2 YYNGEE come from the germline V gene. CDR3 coding DNA: TGTGCCAGCAGGGAGGGTCAGGGTCTCTCAGATGAGCAGTTCTTC. Residues: CASREGQGLSDEQFF.

The genes are TRBV10-3 and TRBJ1-2; unclear D gene. CDR3 size: 14 residues. Germline CDR1 reads ENHRY; CDR2 reads SYGVKD. V lost 11 bases and J 6 bases, leaving 22 bases between the germline ends. The CDR3 region is CALYSGMGNDGYTF. CDR3 coding DNA: TGTGCCCTATACTCGGGGATGGGTAATGATGGCTACACCTTC.

This clone appeared a single time. The V call is TRBV2, the J call TRBJ2-3; 10 nucleotides align to TRBD2. Trimming cost V 5 bases and J 4 bases; bases outside gene matches: 9. This CDR3 spans 16 amino acids. The germline gives CDR1 SNHLY, CDR2 FYNNEI. The CDR3 DNA follows: TGTGCCAGCAGTCCCTCGAGCGGGAGGGGGGCAGATACGCAGTATTTT. This sequence encodes CASSPSSGRGADTQYF.

The rearrangement joins TRBV11-2 to TRBJ2-7; 7 bases line up with TRBD1. The CDR3 is 18 residues long. Germline CDR1 is SGHAT and CDR2 is FQNNGV. J lost 2 bases, V lost 6 bases, and 19 bases had no gene match. DNA for the CDR3: TGTGCCAGCAGTCCAACGCACCGCAGACAGGGCGTTGCCTACGAGCAGTACTTC. Translated: CASSPTHRRQGVAYEQYF. Full variable domain (rest looked up from reference TRBV11-2 and TRBJ2-7): EAGVAQSPRYKIIEKRQSVAFWCNPISGHATLYWYQQILGQGPKLLIQFQNNGVVDDSQLPKDRFSAERLKGVDSTLKIQPAKLEDSAVYLCASSPTHRRQGVAYEQYFGPGTRLTVT.

The rearrangement joins TRBV4-1 to TRBJ2-1; 14 positions agree with TRBD2. The CDR3 runs to 17 residues. The germline gives CDR1 MGHRA, CDR2 YSYEKL. V was clipped by 4 bases and J by 4 bases; unmatched bases: 6. The CDR3 DNA sequence: TGCGCCAGCAGCCTTGGACTAGCGGGGGGCGATTACAATGAGCAGTTCTTC. It is translated as CASSLGLAGGDYNEQFF.

The gene calls are TRBV6-1 and TRBJ1-5; no firm D call. The V end lost 3 bases, the J end lost 4 bases, and 4 bases lay between the germline ends. CDR1 MNHNS and CDR2 SASEGT come from the germline V gene. CDR3 size: 12 residues. The CDR3 DNA reads as TGTGCCAGCAGTGACCTAAATCAGCCCCAGCATTTT. Protein product: CASSDLNQPQHF.

The chain joins TRBV27 to TRBJ1-6, with D perhaps TRBD1 (5 bases). The V and J ends lost 3 bases and 8 bases respectively, with 20 bases between them. The CDR3 has 17 residues. From germline, CDR1 is MNHEY and CDR2 SMNVEV (reference sequence). The CDR3 here is CASSFSLDTLFDSPLHF. CDR3 bases: TGTGCCAGCAGTTTCAGTCTGGACACTTTGTTCGATTCACCCCTCCACTTT.